Listed below are T cell receptor beta chains from one sample, sequenced in a study of cytomegalovirus exposure and HLA in healthy donors. Profiled with immunoSEQ multiplex PCR; TCRdb holds only in-frame clones, not every one. The profile shows over 150,000 clones, around 84% of them singletons. Sequences were obtained from PBMCs. The source of these receptors is a human donor in good health. Both conserved end residues are part of each CDR3. A D gene is named only where the DNA matches it firmly. Clone sizes are given selectively: once, few, many, or a class where the clone is expanded.

V	J	size	D	CDR3	DNA
TRBV10-3	TRBJ1-1	-	TRBD1	CAIGGQENTEAFF	TGTGCCATCGGGGGACAGGAGAACACTGAAGCTTTCTTT
TRBV14	TRBJ2-1	-	-	CASRTTSYNEQFF	TGTGCCAGTAGGACAACCAGCTACAATGAGCAGTTCTTC
TRBV5-1	TRBJ2-1	-	TRBD2	CASSFGGGGTGEQFF	TGCGCCAGCAGCTTCGGCGGCGGGGGTACCGGTGAGCAGTTCTTC
TRBV7-8	TRBJ2-3	-	TRBD2	CASRSLGGLATDTQYF	TGTGCCAGCAGATCCCTAGGCGGACTAGCCACAGATACGCAGTATTTT
TRBV5-1	TRBJ2-2	-	TRBD2	CASSWQPGGPNTGELFF	TGCGCCAGCAGCTGGCAACCGGGGGGGCCAAACACCGGGGAGCTGTTTTTT
TRBV2	TRBJ1-5	-	TRBD1	CASSAGQGVINQPQHF	TGTGCCAGCAGTGCCGGACAGGGGGTAATCAATCAGCCCCAGCATTTT
TRBV18	TRBJ2-5	once	-	CASSPYSETQYF	TGTGCCAGCTCACCATATAGCGAGACCCAGTACTTC
TRBV7-3	TRBJ2-3	once	TRBD2	CASSFSGLTDTQYF	TGTGCCAGCAGCTTTAGCGGGCTCACAGATACGCAGTATTTT
TRBV5-1	TRBJ1-2	-	-	CASSLDGRRGGYTF	TGCGCCAGCAGCTTGGACGGACGACGGGGGGGCTACACCTTC
TRBV5-4	TRBJ1-1	-	-	CASSSQRVTAEAFF	TGTGCCAGCAGCTCCCAGAGGGTCACGGCTGAAGCTTTCTTT
TRBV6-5	TRBJ2-7	-	TRBD1	CASRSIRGIAYEQYF	TGTGCCAGCAGGAGTATCAGGGGGATCGCCTACGAGCAGTACTTC
TRBV30	TRBJ1-1	-	-	CAWSFHGLGTEAFF	TGTGCCTGGAGTTTCCACGGACTGGGTACTGAAGCTTTCTTT
TRBV4-1	TRBJ2-1	-	TRBD2	CASSQDPAGVYNEQFF	TGCGCCAGCAGCCAAGATCCCGCGGGAGTCTACAATGAGCAGTTCTTC
TRBV6-4	TRBJ2-6	once	-	CASSDSESSGANVLTF	TGTGCCAGCAGTGACTCAGAGAGTAGTGGGGCCAACGTCCTGACTTTC
TRBV6-5	TRBJ2-7	few	-	CASSSRSQGKIEQYF	TGTGCCAGCAGCTCCCGAAGTCAGGGAAAGATTGAGCAGTACTTC
TRBV30	TRBJ1-2	-	TRBD1	CAWIPPGQGNGYTF	TGTGCCTGGATCCCCCCGGGACAGGGGAATGGCTACACCTTC
TRBV7-2	TRBJ1-2	few	TRBD1	CASSLAQQGGQGYTF	TGTGCCAGCAGCCTCGCACAACAGGGGGGACAAGGCTACACCTTC
TRBV18	TRBJ2-7	-	-	CASSPRSRGDEQYF	TGTGCCAGCTCACCACGGTCCAGGGGTGACGAGCAGTACTTC
TRBV9	TRBJ2-7	few	-	CASSVEGRSYEQYF	TGTGCCAGCAGCGTAGAAGGCAGGTCCTACGAGCAGTACTTC
TRBV7-2	TRBJ2-7	-	TRBD1	CASSRDRSLEQYF	TGTGCCAGCAGCCGGGACAGGAGCCTCGAGCAGTACTTC
TRBV6-1	TRBJ1-2	-	-	CASSAARSANYGYTF	TGTGCCAGCTCTGCCGCCCGCAGTGCTAACTATGGCTACACCTTC
TRBV4-1	TRBJ1-4	-	-	CASSQGQDLREKLFF	TGCGCCAGCAGCCAAGGACAGGACCTTAGGGAAAAACTGTTTTTT
TRBV2	TRBJ1-2	-	-	CASRDNHWASRGGYTF	TGTGCCAGCAGGGACAATCATTGGGCCTCCAGGGGCGGCTACACCTTC
TRBV27	TRBJ2-7	-	TRBD1	CASSPGTGGPYEQYF	TGTGCCAGCAGCCCGGGGACAGGGGGACCCTACGAGCAGTACTTC
TRBV27	TRBJ2-1	-	-	CASSLGLAVGSYNEQFF	TGTGCCAGCAGTCTGGGACTGGCCGTTGGCTCCTACAATGAGCAGTTCTTC
TRBV5-1	TRBJ1-3	few	-	CASKIAGSGNTIYF	TGCGCCAGCAAGATTGCGGGCTCTGGAAACACCATATATTTT
TRBV6-5	TRBJ1-1	-	TRBD1	CASSVTAGQVEAFF	TGTGCCAGCAGTGTTACTGCCGGACAGGTAGAAGCTTTCTTT
TRBV5-1	TRBJ2-2	-	-	CASSLNIRVETGELFF	TGCGCCAGCAGCCTTAACATCAGGGTAGAGACCGGGGAGCTGTTTTTT